This T cell receptor (beta chain) originates from a study of blood T cell repertoires in COVID-19. How the authors handled the data: Reference gene primers were amplified, and this amplification served to estimate nucleated cell counts. The repertoire was sequenced with immunoSEQ multiplex PCR; TCRdb's copy has only in-frame clones and lacks some. The V and J calls and clone size were taken over from that table, and D and trimming were inferred from the DNA. The sample lists 150,000 to 200,000 clones; 88% were seen once. Germline loops: CDR1 SQVTM, CDR2 ANQGSEA. CDR3 length: 13 residues. Trimming removed 6 bases at V and 5 bases at J, with 16 bases between.

This receptor was taken from a woman aged 45 to 65 who had recovered from COVID-19. The specimen sequenced was PBMCs or T cells enriched from blood (not recorded which). The V gene is TRBV29-1, the J gene TRBJ1-2, with D possibly TRBD1 on 6 matching bases. CDR3 amino acids: CSVAPGQDYGYTF. CDR3 bases: TGCAGCGTAGCTCCGGGACAAGATTATGGCTACACCTTC.